One and the same sample provided the 10 T cell receptor beta chains below, sequenced in a study of T cells after yellow fever vaccination. TCRdb called the 5' RACE reads again in MiXCR, with one record for every CDR3 protein. This repertoire shows 250,000 to 300,000 distinct CDR3 sequences, about 5.2% found once; its top ten account for about 3.5%. This specimen was CD4+ T cells sorted from PBMCs, taken on the day of the yellow fever booster vaccination. The receptor set was obtained from a man aged 18-30 years who received the YFV17D yellow fever vaccine.

This chain joins TRBV12-3 or TRBV12-4 and TRBJ1-2; D is unclear. The V and J ends lost 2 bases and 8 bases respectively, with 24 bases between them. CDR3 length: 17 residues. CDR3 in amino acids: CASSLFGRPTAVGGYTF. Here the CDR3 DNA reads TGTGCCAGCAGTTTATTCGGGAGACCCACGGCCGTAGGAGGCTACACCTTC.

The sample holds many counts of this clonotype. J is TRBJ2-3 and V is TRBV6-2 or TRBV6-3; tentatively, D is TRBD1 or TRBD2 (5 bases each). Deletions cut 6 bases from V and 4 bases from J, with 5 bases between. Per germline, CDR1 MNHEY and CDR2 SVGEGT. The length of the CDR3 is 11 residues. The CDR3 sequence is CASRGADTQYF. The CDR3 DNA sequence: TGTGCCAGCAGGGGGGCAGATACGCAGTATTTT.

This clonotype turned up a few times. The chain combines TRBV15 with TRBJ2-5, with 9 nucleotides matching TRBD2. CDR3 length: 16 amino acids. J gave up 5 bases and V 3 bases, and 10 bases lay outside the gene matches. Per germline, CDR1 LNHNV and CDR2 YYDKDF (reference sequence). The CDR3 loop is CATSRAGTSRGETQYF. The DNA for the CDR3 is TGTGCCACCAGCAGGGCCGGGACTAGCCGGGGGGAGACCCAGTACTTC. Full variable domain (missing parts from reference TRBV15 and TRBJ2-5): DAMVIQNPRYQVTQFGKPVTLSCSQTLNHNVMYWYQQKSSQAPKLLFHYYDKDFNNEADTPDNFQSRRPNTSFCFLDIRSPGLGDTAMYLCATSRAGTSRGETQYFGPGTRLLVL.

This clonotype showed up many times. The rearrangement links TRBV20-1 to TRBJ1-5; possibly TRBD1 for D (5 bases). The V end lost 4 bases, the J end lost 3 bases, and 10 bases lay between the germline ends. The CDR3 contains 13 residues. In germline, CDR1 is DFQATT, CDR2 SNEGSKA (reference sequence). CDR3 protein: CSATQGVNQPQHF. The CDR3 region has the DNA TGCAGTGCTACCCAGGGCGTCAATCAGCCCCAGCATTTT.

This clonotype was detected many times. The chain is built from TRBV7-9 and TRBJ2-5; the match to TRBD1 covers 8 bases. Germline loops: CDR1 SEHNR, CDR2 FQNEAQ (reference sequence). Unmatched junction bases numbered 8, after V lost 3 bases and J lost 5 bases. This CDR3 has 15 amino acids. Here the CDR3 reads CASSFDRGVWETQYF. The CDR3 DNA sequence: TGTGCCAGCAGCTTCGACAGGGGAGTGTGGGAGACCCAGTACTTC.

This sequence joins TRBV20-1 and TRBJ2-3, with D possibly matching TRBD2 (6 bases). Trimming cost V 0 bases and J 1 base, with 11 bases left between them. This CDR3 is built from 15 residues. CDR1 and CDR2 from the germline V gene are DFQATT and SNEGSKA (reference sequence). CDR3 residues: CSARERRGRTDTQYF. The CDR3 nucleotides read TGCAGTGCTAGAGAACGGCGGGGCCGCACAGATACGCAGTATTTT.

This clonotype has a handful of counts. V gene TRBV6-5 combines with J gene TRBJ1-1; D is unclear. V gave up 0 bases and J gave up 7 bases, with 12 bases separating them. This CDR3 is built from 14 residues. Germline CDR1 reads MNHEY; CDR2 reads SVGAGI. The CDR3 is CASSYSSPALEAFF. In DNA form, the CDR3 reads TGTGCCAGCAGTTACTCATCCCCGGCTCTTGAAGCTTTCTTT.

This clonotype was counted at least ten times. The chain recombines TRBV5-4 with TRBJ2-5; TRBD2 might be the D (6 bases). Germline V CDR1 and CDR2: SGHNT, YYREEE (reference sequence). The length of the CDR3 is 13 residues. Trimming took 4 bases from V and 4 from J, leaving 11 bases between them. CDR3 sequence: CASSPRGSETQYF. DNA of the CDR3: TGTGCCAGCAGCCCACGGGGGTCAGAGACCCAGTACTTC. The whole variable domain, filled in from reference TRBV5-4 and TRBJ2-5, reads ETGVTQSPTHLIKTRGQQVTLRCSSQSGHNTVSWYQQALGQGPQFIFQYYREEENGRGNFPPRFSGLQFPNYSSELNVNALELDDSALYLCASSPRGSETQYFGPGTRLLVL.

This clonotype has a handful of counts. This sequence joins TRBV10-3 and TRBJ2-7; the D is unclear. The CDR3 extends over 11 amino acids. V was pared by 1 base and J by 3 bases, with 1 base between. CDR1 is ENHRY, CDR2 SYGVKD, per germline. The DNA of the CDR3 is TGTGCCATCAGTGAGTTCTACGAGCAGTACTTC. Translation gives CAISEFYEQYF.

The table lists this clonotype with a few counts. The rearrangement links TRBV5-1 to TRBJ2-6; D is unresolved. The CDR3 loop spans 14 amino acids. Germline V lookup: CDR1 SGHRS, CDR2 YFSETQ. Trimming pared 6 bases from V and 0 bases from J, leaving 7 bases between. DNA for the CDR3: TGCGCCAGCATCCCCGTCTCTGGGGCCAACGTCCTGACTTTC. Protein product: CASIPVSGANVLTF.